The 18 T cell receptor beta chains below were found in one sample sequenced in a study of T cells in Graves' hyperthyroidism and ophthalmopathy. The CDR3 regions of TCR beta were amplified from RNA transcripts. Researchers ran a first-round RT-PCR on the TCR CDR3 using the HTBI primer set. MiXCR, applied by TCRdb to the multiplex PCR reads, yields one record per CDR3 protein. Of about 360,000 distinct CDR3 sequences in the sample, over 10% were seen once. The sequenced material came from blood. These receptors came from a woman aged 18-29 years with Graves' hyperthyroidism.

At least ten counts were recorded for this clonotype. This rearrangement joins TRBV2 to TRBJ1-5, with no clear D. Per the germline V gene, CDR1 is SNHLY and CDR2 is FYNNEI. The CDR3 runs 14 residues. V lost 3 bases and J 3 bases, leaving 9 bases between the germline ends. CDR3 region: CASSDIASNQPQHF. The CDR3 coding sequence is TGTGCCAGCAGTGACATTGCCTCCAATCAGCCCCAGCATTTT.

This rearrangement joins TRBV6-1 to TRBJ2-1; D might be TRBD2 (5 bases). V lost 2 bases and J lost 8, with 19 bases in between. The germline V gene has CDR1 MNHNS and CDR2 SASEGT. This CDR3 comprises 16 residues. The CDR3 DNA reads TGTGCCAGCAGTGAACCGACTACCCCACGATGGGATGAGCAGTTCTTC. Its protein product is CASSEPTTPRWDEQFF.

This clonotype was observed at least ten times. The chain combines TRBV10-3 with TRBJ2-5; 13 bases align to TRBD2. The CDR3 is 16 amino acids. Trimming at V came to 2 bases and at J to 5 bases, leaving 5 bases not matched to a gene. Germline-derived CDR1 and CDR2 are ENHRY and SYGVKD. DNA for the CDR3: TGTGCCATCAGTGAGACTAGCGGGGGGGCCAAGGAGACCCAGTACTTC. This codes for CAISETSGGAKETQYF.

Turning to this clonotype: One end of the junction varies from germline; a read error may be responsible. The chain recombines TRBV5-5 with TRBJ2-1; D perhaps matches TRBD1 (6 bases). The CDR3 has 15 residues. The germline CDR1 and CDR2 sequences are SGHKS and YYEKEE (reference sequence). The CDR3 DNA reads TGTGCCAGCAGCTTGGAAACAGGGACCTACAATGAGCAGCTCTTC. It specifies CASSLETGTYNEQLF.

Many counts were recorded for this clonotype. The chain recombines TRBV18 with TRBJ2-1; 8 positions match TRBD1. V trimming: 2 bases; J trimming: 5 bases; junction bases outside the gene matches: 5. The CDR3 consists of 15 residues. Per the germline V gene, CDR1 is KGHSH and CDR2 is LQKENI. The CDR3 loop is CASSPAGTGNNEQFF. The CDR3 DNA sequence: TGTGCCAGCTCACCAGCCGGGACAGGCAACAATGAGCAGTTCTTC.

This clonotype was observed at least ten times. This chain joins TRBV3-1 and TRBJ1-5, with D unclear. V was trimmed by 7 bases and J by 0 bases, leaving 10 bases between them. This CDR3 region has 14 residues. CDR1 is LGHDT and CDR2 is YNNKEL in the germline V gene (reference sequence). The CDR3 coding sequence is TGTGCCAGCAACAATTACTTTAGCAATCAGCCCCAGCATTTT. The encoded protein is CASNNYFSNQPQHF. Full variable domain (remainder filled in from reference TRBV3-1 and TRBJ1-5): DTAVSQTPKYLVTQMGNDKSIKCEQNLGHDTMYWYKQDSKKFLKIMFSYNNKELIINETVPNRFSPKSPDKAHLNLHINSLELGDSAVYFCASNNYFSNQPQHFGDGTRLSIL.

This clonotype was seen repeatedly, ten times or more. The V gene is TRBV2, the J gene TRBJ1-1; 7 nucleotides align to TRBD1. CDR3 size: 16 residues. The germline CDR1 and CDR2 sequences are SNHLY and FYNNEI. V lost 10 bases, J lost 7 bases, and 21 bases stayed unmatched. The CDR3 reads CATETLDRSIRVEAFF. In DNA form, the CDR3 reads TGTGCCACCGAAACCTTGGACAGGTCCATCAGGGTTGAAGCTTTCTTT.

V usage is TRBV11-2 and J usage is TRBJ2-6; D is unclear. With 6 bases removed from V and 4 bases from J, the gap between germline ends came to 16 bases. In germline, CDR1 is SGHAT, CDR2 FQNNGV. This CDR3 comprises 16 residues. The CDR3 spells CASSRVGSSGANVLTF. The CDR3 DNA sequence: TGTGCCAGCAGTAGGGTGGGGTCTTCCGGGGCCAACGTCCTGACTTTC.

This rearrangement joins TRBV19 to TRBJ2-1; 7 bases map to TRBD2. V shed 6 bases and J 5 bases; nucleotides not matched to a gene: 7. Germline assignment: CDR1 LNHDA and CDR2 SQIVND (reference sequence). The CDR3 extends over 14 amino acids. In DNA, the CDR3 is TGTGCCAGTAGCTGGGCGGGGAGGGACAATGAGCAGTTCTTC. It specifies CASSWAGRDNEQFF.

This clonotype was seen at least ten times. This chain joins TRBV27 and TRBJ2-1; 12 nucleotides match TRBD2. Unmatched junction bases numbered 7, after V lost 5 bases and J lost 5 bases. The CDR3 covers 16 residues. Germline CDR1 reads MNHEY; CDR2 reads SMNVEV (reference sequence). This CDR3 is CASSHPLAGGDNEQFF. Here the CDR3 DNA reads TGTGCCAGCAGTCACCCCCTAGCGGGAGGGGACAATGAGCAGTTCTTC.

This clonotype has a count of ten or more. The V and J genes are TRBV28 and TRBJ1-4, with D perhaps matching TRBD1 (5 bases). Per germline, CDR1 MDHEN and CDR2 SYDVKM. With 6 bases removed from V and 5 bases from J, the gap between germline ends came to 13 bases. The CDR3 contains 14 residues. CDR3 sequence reads: CASSLGGTNEKLFF. As DNA, the CDR3 is TGTGCCAGCAGCTTAGGAGGGACCAATGAAAAACTGTTTTTT.

There are many counts of this clonotype. The chain carries TRBV20-1 and TRBJ1-1; 9 nucleotides align to TRBD1. The CDR3 covers 15 residues. The germline V gene encodes CDR1 DFQATT and CDR2 SNEGSKA (reference sequence). V dropped 1 base and J dropped 5; count of bases not matched to a gene: 8. This chain's CDR3 is CSARGSQGAGTEAFF. The CDR3 DNA reads TGCAGTGCTAGAGGTTCACAGGGGGCAGGTACTGAAGCTTTCTTT.

CDR3 region: CASSVEVQGPGELFF. The CDR3 DNA sequence: TGTGCCAGCAGCGTAGAAGTTCAGGGCCCCGGGGAGCTGTTTTTT. The V call is TRBV9, the J call TRBJ2-2, with D possibly being TRBD1 (5 bases). Germline loops: CDR1 SGDLS, CDR2 YYNGEE. There are 15 residues in the CDR3. Trimming shortened V by 0 bases and J by 6 bases, and 12 bases separated the two germline ends.

This clonotype was counted between two and nine times. The chain recombines TRBV24-1 with TRBJ2-3; TRBD2 matches at 9 bases. CDR3 length equals 16 residues. V was clipped by 3 bases and J by 5 bases; unmatched bases: 8. Germline V CDR1 and CDR2: KGHDR, SFDVKD. CDR3 in amino acids: CATSDPAGGAGDTQYF. The DNA for the CDR3 is TGTGCCACCAGTGATCCAGCGGGGGGTGCGGGAGATACGCAGTATTTT.

This chain uses TRBV30 with TRBJ1-2, with D possibly matching TRBD1 (5 bases). CDR3 length: 17 residues. Germline lookup yields CDR1 GTSNPN and CDR2 SVGIG (reference sequence). V was trimmed by 8 bases and J by 0 bases, leaving 25 bases between them. In DNA form, the CDR3 reads TGTGCCATGAAAAAGAGACAGCACCTCAACACTAACTATGGCTACACCTTC. This encodes CAMKKRQHLNTNYGYTF.

In its sample, this clonotype was seen many times. The chain combines TRBV2 with TRBJ2-1, with 8 positions matching TRBD1. Germline V gene lookup returns CDR1 SNHLY and CDR2 FYNNEI. Unmatched junction bases numbered 9, after V lost 5 bases and J lost 6 bases. The CDR3 loop spans 15 amino acids. CDR3 residues: CASSFDRGGFNEQFF. The DNA of the CDR3 is TGTGCCAGCAGTTTCGACAGGGGTGGGTTCAATGAGCAGTTCTTC.

This clonotype was counted ten times or more. V is TRBV2 and J is TRBJ2-5; weak D call: TRBD1 (6 bases). The CDR3 has 13 amino acids. Germline V lookup: CDR1 SNHLY, CDR2 FYNNEI. The V end was cut by 6 bases, the J end by 1 base, with 9 bases between. The CDR3 nucleotides read TGTGCCAGCAGCTACAGGGTCCAAGAGACCCAGTACTTC. Its translation is CASSYRVQETQYF.

This clonotype was seen many times. The genes are TRBV15 and TRBJ1-5; D is uncertain. CDR1 LNHNV and CDR2 YYDKDF come from the germline V gene (reference sequence). Trimming took 1 base from V and 1 from J, leaving 14 bases between them. The CDR3 covers 17 residues. The CDR3 reads CATSRASGLLSNQPQHF. The CDR3 DNA sequence: TGTGCCACCAGCAGAGCGTCGGGTCTACTGAGCAATCAGCCCCAGCATTTT. Complete variable domain (other parts from reference TRBV15 and TRBJ1-5): DAMVIQNPRYQVTQFGKPVTLSCSQTLNHNVMYWYQQKSSQAPKLLFHYYDKDFNNEADTPDNFQSRRPNTSFCFLDIRSPGLGDTAMYLCATSRASGLLSNQPQHFGDGTRLSIL.